This paragraph covers one T cell receptor beta chain sequence. What it binds is not known. This entry belongs to a study of monozygotic twins with inflammatory bowel disease. Per germline, CDR1 KGHSH and CDR2 LQKENI. CDR3 size: 15 residues. Each UMI, carrying a 6-nucleotide sample barcode, came from template switching. Two nested PCRs, run for around 15 and 10 cycles, were applied to TCRalpha and TCRbeta cDNA. TCRdb re-called the 5' RACE reads and gives one entry per CDR3 protein, without DNA. This repertoire includes more than 300,000 distinct CDR3 sequences. The study, taken as a whole, reports: The inverse Simpson measure of TCRbeta diversity was lower in IBD patients than in healthy co-twins.

The chain combines TRBV18 with TRBJ1-2; TCRdb outputs TRBD1, but without DNA this stays unchecked. This TCR came from a human donor with ulcerative colitis or Crohn's disease, or a healthy co-twin of an affected twin (not recorded which). Sample: blood. CDR3 sequence reads: CASCTERGGYDGYTF.